A selection of T cell receptor beta chains follows, all from one sample in a study of shared clonotypes between healthy human individuals. TCRdb's table, derived via immunoSEQ multiplex PCR, lists solely in-frame clones and lacks some. This sample has some 510,000 clones, with 75% to 85% found just once. Material: PBMCs. The receptors derive from a woman in her thirties or forties in good health. Some clones in this sample may be carry-over from other donors' samples. Both conserved end residues are part of each CDR3. Each record gives: V gene, J gene, clone size, CDR3 protein. Expanded clones get a size class; other rows say once, few or many, or leave the size out.

TRBV29-1,TRBJ2-3,.,CSVDDSGSDTQYF
TRBV10-3,TRBJ2-7,.,CAIKPSTSYEQYF
TRBV15,TRBJ2-1,.,CATSSGPINEQFF
TRBV28,TRBJ1-2,.,CASRVASNYGYTF
TRBV19,TRBJ2-7,.,CASKPGTVSYEQYF
TRBV7-9,TRBJ2-7,few,CASSFTEGSGEQYF
TRBV6-5,TRBJ1-2,.,CASSPNGETNYGYTF
TRBV7-9,.,.,CASSLTGEVEQYF
TRBV5-1,TRBJ2-4,.,CASSSQGGASNIQYF
TRBV27,TRBJ2-7,.,CASSWDRGDEQYF
TRBV11-2,TRBJ1-3,.,CASSFVWGLGNTIYF
TRBV19,TRBJ1-5,.,CASSRQAGPGQPQHF
TRBV7-8,TRBJ1-6,.,CASSLGSSGLGSPLHF
TRBV2,TRBJ2-3,.,CASSVSSTQDTQYF
TRBV19,TRBJ1-3,.,CASSPGQTIKSSGNTIYF
TRBV2,TRBJ1-1,.,CASQSAVRAKDTEAFF
TRBV5-1,TRBJ2-1,.,CASSAPGLAGVNEQFF
TRBV6-6,TRBJ1-3,.,CASSYSRQGNTIYF
TRBV5-4,TRBJ2-5,.,CASRMAGGPETQYF
TRBV2,TRBJ2-2,.,CASRQLADNTGELFF
TRBV6-1,TRBJ2-2,.,CASSDVRGRLAGELFF
TRBV6-5,TRBJ2-7,.,CASSLGGATTYEQYF
TRBV7-8,TRBJ1-1,once,CASSLVQGRTEAFF
TRBV2,TRBJ2-1,.,CASKQRESGNEQFF
TRBV5-1,TRBJ2-7,.,CASSLDRQKYEQYF
TRBV5-5,TRBJ2-2,few,CASSLTGSEGELFF